This passage covers 27 T cell receptor beta chains from one sample sequenced in a study of cytomegalovirus exposure and HLA in healthy donors. Primers included in the PCR were 60 Vbeta and 13 Jbeta primers. Only in-frame clones appear in the TCRdb table, and some are missing; sequencing was by immunoSEQ multiplex PCR. The sample includes almost 200,000 clones, 75% to 85% seen only once; the top ten take over 2%. The sequenced material came from PBMCs. The receptors here all came from a woman aged 45-65 years in good health and CMV-seronegative.

This sequence joins TRBV7-9 and TRBJ2-1, with D possibly matching TRBD1 (8 bases). CDR3 length equals 14 residues. Deletions cut 3 bases from V and 8 bases from J, with 14 bases between. The germline CDR1 and CDR2 sequences are SEHNR and FQNEAQ (reference sequence). CDR3 sequence: CASSFRTGRDEQFF. The DNA of the CDR3 is TGTGCCAGCAGCTTCCGGACAGGGAGGGATGAGCAGTTCTTC. Based on the CDR3 plus reference TRBV7-9 and TRBJ2-1, the full variable domain is DTGVSQNPRHKITKRGQNVTFRCDPISEHNRLYWYRQTLGQGPEFLTYFQNEAQLEKSRLLSDRFSAERPKGSFSTLEIQRTEQGDSAMYLCASSFRTGRDEQFFGPGTRLTVL.

The CDR3, as DNA: TGTGCCACCTATACCCGCTATGGCTACACCTTC. Translation gives CATYTRYGYTF. This rearrangement joins TRBV28 to TRBJ1-2; D call uncertain. V dropped 10 bases and J dropped 4 bases, with 10 bases sitting between them. CDR3 length: 11 residues. The germline V gene encodes CDR1 MDHEN and CDR2 SYDVKM.

J is TRBJ2-2 and V is TRBV5-1; TRBD1 agrees at 8 bases. Trimming took 4 bases from V and 0 from J; bases not matched to a gene: 2. The CDR3 runs 15 residues. Looked up from germline, CDR1 is SGHRS and CDR2 is YFSETQ. The CDR3 reads CASSLDRANTGELFF. Here the CDR3 DNA reads TGCGCCAGCAGCCTGGACAGGGCGAACACCGGGGAGCTGTTTTTT.

This rearrangement joins TRBV4-3 to TRBJ1-3; D is unclear. The germline V and J ends were trimmed by 9 bases and 0 bases, with 15 bases remaining between them. The CDR3 has 15 amino acids. Looked up from germline, CDR1 is LGHNA and CDR2 is YSLEER. This CDR3 reads CASSQLANSGNTIYF. The CDR3 DNA reads TGCGCCAGTTCACAGCTGGCAAACTCTGGAAACACCATATATTTT.

The gene calls are TRBV5-4 and TRBJ2-7, with 14 positions matching TRBD2. The V gene end was trimmed by 4 bases and the J gene end by 6 bases; junction bases not matched to a gene: 15. The CDR3 has 18 residues. CDR1 and CDR2 from the germline V gene are SGHNT and YYREEE (reference sequence). Here the CDR3 DNA reads TGTGCCAGCAGCCGCGAGACTAGCGGGAGGGCCGAGGTTGGCGAGCAGTACTTC. It is translated as CASSRETSGRAEVGEQYF. Combining the CDR3 with reference TRBV5-4 and TRBJ2-7 gives the whole variable domain ETGVTQSPTHLIKTRGQQVTLRCSSQSGHNTVSWYQQALGQGPQFIFQYYREEENGRGNFPPRFSGLQFPNYSSELNVNALELDDSALYLCASSRETSGRAEVGEQYFGPGTRLTVT.

This sequence joins TRBV27 and TRBJ2-4, with 8 bases aligning to TRBD1. The CDR3 is made up of 17 amino acids. Trimming removed 2 bases from V and 2 bases from J; junction bases left unmatched: 8. Germline assignment: CDR1 MNHEY and CDR2 SMNVEV (reference sequence). The CDR3 DNA follows: TGTGCCAGCAGTTTACTCCCCCAGGGGGCGTCCAAAAACATTCAGTACTTC. It is translated as CASSLLPQGASKNIQYF.

This chain uses TRBV25-1 with TRBJ1-5; 8 positions match TRBD1. The J segment lost 4 bases and the V segment lost 5 bases, leaving 4 bases of the junction unmatched. From germline, CDR1 is MGHDK and CDR2 SYGVNS. The length of the CDR3 is 14 residues. The CDR3 sequence: CASSRQGSNQPQHF. CDR3 in DNA: TGTGCCAGCAGTAGACAGGGGTCAAATCAGCCCCAGCATTTT. Supplemented by reference TRBV25-1 and TRBJ1-5, the full variable domain reads EADIYQTPRYLVIGTGKKITLECSQTMGHDKMYWYQQDPGMELHLIHYSYGVNSTEKGDLSSESTVSRIRTEHFPLTLESARPSHTSQYLCASSRQGSNQPQHFGDGTRLSIL.

The chain is built from TRBV28 and TRBJ2-1, with D tentatively TRBD2 (5 bases). CDR1 and CDR2 (germline): MDHEN, SYDVKM. This CDR3 spans 15 amino acids. The V end was cut by 8 bases, the J end by 3 bases, with 17 bases between. The CDR3 nucleotides read TGTGCCAGCTCCGATAGTTCCGGAGGCTACAATGAGCAGTTCTTC. This codes for CASSDSSGGYNEQFF. The whole variable domain, filled in from reference TRBV28 and TRBJ2-1, reads DVKVTQSSRYLVKRTGEKVFLECVQDMDHENMFWYRQDPGLGLRLIYFSYDVKMKEKGDIPEGYSVSREKKERFSLILESASTNQTSMYLCASSDSSGGYNEQFFGPGTRLTVL.

V and J are TRBV7-2 and TRBJ1-3; D is undetermined. The V and J ends lost 1 base and 1 base respectively, with 11 bases between them. Germline V gene lookup returns CDR1 SGHTA and CDR2 FQGNSA. This CDR3 contains 16 residues. The CDR3 loop reads CASSLVPAVSGNTIYF. The CDR3 nucleotides read TGTGCCAGCAGCTTAGTCCCCGCAGTGTCTGGAAACACCATATATTTT.

The rearrangement links TRBV7-7 to TRBJ2-1; 8 nucleotides align to TRBD2. Trimming took 5 bases from V and 8 from J; bases not matched to a gene: 11. The CDR3 is made up of 15 amino acids. Germline V gene sequence: CDR1 SSHAT, CDR2 FNYEAQ (reference sequence). The chain's CDR3 is CASSPGRAVVDEQFF. Here the CDR3 DNA reads TGTGCCAGCAGCCCCGGGAGGGCCGTAGTCGATGAGCAGTTCTTC.

The rearrangement links TRBV30 to TRBJ2-5; 7 nucleotides line up with TRBD1. The length of the CDR3 is 12 residues. V lost 1 base and J lost 5; bases outside the gene matches: 1. Germline V gene data show CDR1 as GTSNPN and CDR2 as SVGIG (reference sequence). The CDR3 nucleotides read TGTGCCTGGAGTGCGACAGGGGAGACCCAGTACTTC. Its translation is CAWSATGETQYF.

This rearrangement joins TRBV28 to TRBJ2-7; 7 nucleotides align to TRBD2. J was trimmed by 2 bases and V by 6 bases; bases with no gene match: 13. The CDR3 is 16 residues long. Germline CDR1 MDHEN, CDR2 SYDVKM. CDR3 loop: CASRGSASGPTYEQYF. The DNA of the CDR3 is TGTGCCAGCAGGGGTTCGGCTAGCGGACCTACCTACGAGCAGTACTTC.

This clone was observed once. This sequence joins TRBV2 and TRBJ1-5; weak D call: TRBD1 (6 bases). The CDR3 has 15 amino acids. The V end was cut by 4 bases, the J end by 6 bases, with 16 bases between. Looked up from germline, CDR1 is SNHLY and CDR2 is FYNNEI. Here the CDR3 reads CASSAEGGEGQPQHF. CDR3 bases: TGTGCCAGCAGTGCTGAAGGGGGAGAGGGTCAGCCCCAGCATTTT.

V usage is TRBV15 and J usage is TRBJ2-1, with TRBD2 matching 10 bases. Germline V gives CDR1 LNHNV, CDR2 YYDKDF (reference sequence). The V segment lost 7 bases and the J segment 0 bases; nucleotides outside the gene matches: 12. The CDR3 has 18 amino acids. CDR3 in amino acids: CATISTGRLAGSYNEQFF. CDR3 nucleotides: TGTGCCACCATAAGCACAGGGCGACTAGCGGGCTCCTACAATGAGCAGTTCTTC.

The V and J genes are TRBV30 and TRBJ2-1; the D is unclear. This CDR3 spans 14 amino acids. Per germline, CDR1 GTSNPN and CDR2 SVGIG (reference sequence). Trimming took off 0 bases at V and 5 bases at J, with 11 bases between the two ends. CDR3 sequence: CAWSVSRSHNEQFF. The CDR3 coding sequence is TGTGCCTGGAGTGTCAGTCGGAGTCACAATGAGCAGTTCTTC.

The J gene is TRBJ1-1, the V gene TRBV27, with D perhaps matching TRBD1 (5 bases). Per germline, CDR1 MNHEY and CDR2 SMNVEV (reference sequence). V lost 2 bases and J 0 bases, leaving 7 bases between the germline ends. The CDR3 is 14 residues long. The DNA for the CDR3 is TGTGCCAGCAGTTTAGGGGGGATGAACACTGAAGCTTTCTTT. As protein: CASSLGGMNTEAFF.

The chain uses TRBV5-1 and TRBJ1-1; 7 bases align to TRBD1. The CDR3 sequence is 14 residues long. Germline V gene lookup returns CDR1 SGHRS and CDR2 YFSETQ. V lost 3 bases to trimming and J lost 6 bases; unmatched junction nucleotides: 8. The CDR3 sequence is CASSSRRGLAEAFF. CDR3 DNA sequence: TGCGCCAGCAGCTCTCGGAGGGGGCTGGCTGAAGCTTTCTTT.

This sequence joins TRBV6-5 and TRBJ1-5; 8 positions agree with TRBD1. Germline CDR1 is MNHEY and CDR2 is SVGAGI. With V trimmed by 5 bases and J by 2 bases, 2 bases remained unmatched. The CDR3 is made up of 14 amino acids. CDR3 amino acids: CASSDRGGNQPQHF. DNA for the CDR3: TGTGCCAGCAGTGACAGGGGAGGCAATCAGCCCCAGCATTTT.

The gene calls are TRBV20-1 and TRBJ2-7; TRBD1 might be the D (5 bases). The CDR3 is 11 residues long. The germline CDR1 and CDR2 sequences are DFQATT and SNEGSKA (reference sequence). Trimming left V 5 bases short and J 0 bases short, with 5 bases between. The CDR3 coding sequence is TGCAGTGCTGACAGCTCCTACGAGCAGTACTTC. This translates into CSADSSYEQYF.

The J gene is TRBJ1-1, the V gene TRBV9, with D perhaps matching TRBD1 (6 bases). Trimming took 4 bases from V and 3 from J, leaving 13 bases between them. The CDR3 sequence is 14 residues long. In germline, CDR1 is SGDLS, CDR2 YYNGEE. This chain's CDR3 is CASSPQGSDTEAFF. The CDR3 region has the DNA TGTGCCAGCAGCCCCCAGGGGAGCGACACTGAAGCTTTCTTT. The full variable domain, completed using reference TRBV9 and TRBJ1-1, is DSGVTQTPKHLITATGQRVTLRCSPRSGDLSVYWYQQSLDQGLQFLIQYYNGEERAKGNILERFSAQQFPDLHSELNLSSLELGDSALYFCASSPQGSDTEAFFGQGTRLTVV.

V usage is TRBV19 and J usage is TRBJ2-5, with 8 bases fitting TRBD2. Looked up from germline, CDR1 is LNHDA and CDR2 is SQIVND (reference sequence). With V trimmed by 5 bases and J by 11 bases, 13 bases remained unmatched. There are 14 residues in the CDR3. The CDR3 DNA reads as TGTGCCAGTAGTCGGGGAGCGGGAGCTGGGGAGCAGTACTTC. Its translation is CASSRGAGAGEQYF.

This clone has only one observation. This chain uses TRBV5-1 with TRBJ1-2, with D perhaps TRBD1 (6 bases). The V gene's germline CDR1 is SGHRS and CDR2 YFSETQ. CDR3 size: 15 residues. V was pared by 4 bases and J by 4 bases, with 17 bases between. CDR3 sequence reads: CASSRGTVGTYGYTF. CDR3 coding DNA: TGCGCCAGCAGCAGGGGGACGGTGGGGACCTATGGCTACACCTTC.

The chain couples TRBV11-2 to TRBJ2-1; unclear D gene. Between the trimmed V and J ends, which lost 2 bases and 4 bases, there was a span of 6 bases. The V gene's germline CDR1 is SGHAT and CDR2 FQNNGV. The CDR3 has 13 amino acids. The CDR3 loop reads CASSLISYNEQFF. CDR3 nucleotides: TGTGCCAGCAGCTTAATATCTTACAATGAGCAGTTCTTC. Supplemented by reference TRBV11-2 and TRBJ2-1, the full variable domain reads EAGVAQSPRYKIIEKRQSVAFWCNPISGHATLYWYQQILGQGPKLLIQFQNNGVVDDSQLPKDRFSAERLKGVDSTLKIQPAKLEDSAVYLCASSLISYNEQFFGPGTRLTVL.

The chain joins TRBV5-4 to TRBJ2-5; the D gene is possibly TRBD2 (6 bases). Per germline, CDR1 SGHNT and CDR2 YYREEE (reference sequence). The germline V and J ends were trimmed by 3 bases and 2 bases, with 14 bases remaining between them. This CDR3 contains 15 residues. The CDR3 reads CASSSNGGWQETQYF. CDR3 in DNA: TGTGCCAGCAGCTCCAACGGGGGTTGGCAAGAGACCCAGTACTTC.

The V call is TRBV2, the J call TRBJ1-5; TRBD1 matches at 8 bases. Germline trimming cut 6 bases from V and 2 bases from J; bases unmatched to any gene: 9. From germline, CDR1 is SNHLY and CDR2 FYNNEI. There are 16 residues in the CDR3. The CDR3 here is CASREMQGARNQPQHF. In DNA, the CDR3 is TGTGCCAGCAGGGAAATGCAGGGGGCTCGCAATCAGCCCCAGCATTTT. Complete variable domain (other parts from reference TRBV2 and TRBJ1-5): EPEVTQTPSHQVTQMGQEVILRCVPISNHLYFYWYRQILGQKVEFLVSFYNNEISEKSEIFDDQFSVERPDGSNFTLKIRSTKLEDSAMYFCASREMQGARNQPQHFGDGTRLSIL.

The CDR3 sequence is CASSPRHVTQETQYF. For the CDR3, the DNA is TGTGCCAGCAGTCCCCGACACGTTACCCAAGAGACCCAGTACTTC. The chain employs TRBV6-1 and TRBJ2-5; D gene uncertain. The V and J ends lost 5 bases and 1 base respectively, with 14 bases between them. The CDR3 length is 15 residues. The germline V gene encodes CDR1 MNHNS and CDR2 SASEGT.

This chain joins TRBV4-1 and TRBJ2-7; 10 bases fit TRBD2. Trimming removed 0 bases from V and 0 bases from J; junction bases left unmatched: 11. Germline V gene sequence: CDR1 MGHRA, CDR2 YSYEKL. The CDR3 has 19 amino acids. The chain's CDR3 is CASSQDLTSGDPSSYEQYF. The CDR3 DNA reads as TGCGCCAGCAGCCAAGATCTCACTAGCGGGGACCCGAGCTCCTACGAGCAGTACTTC.